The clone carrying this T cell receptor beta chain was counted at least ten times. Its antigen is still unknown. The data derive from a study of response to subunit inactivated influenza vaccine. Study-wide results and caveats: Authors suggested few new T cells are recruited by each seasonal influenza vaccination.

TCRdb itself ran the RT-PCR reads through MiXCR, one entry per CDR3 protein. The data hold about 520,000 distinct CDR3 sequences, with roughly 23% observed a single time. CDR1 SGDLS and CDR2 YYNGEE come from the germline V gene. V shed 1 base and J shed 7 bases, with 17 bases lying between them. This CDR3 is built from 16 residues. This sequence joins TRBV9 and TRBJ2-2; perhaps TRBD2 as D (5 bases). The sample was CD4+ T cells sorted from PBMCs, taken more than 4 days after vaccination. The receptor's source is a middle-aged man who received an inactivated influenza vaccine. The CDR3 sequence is CASSVSNGVSIGELFF. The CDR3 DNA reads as TGTGCCAGCAGCGTATCTAACGGGGTCTCCATCGGGGAGCTGTTTTTT.